The rows below give T cell receptor beta chains drawn from one sample of a study of blood T cells in healthy people across ages. Via MiXCR, TCRdb re-called the 5' RACE reads, giving one row per CDR3 protein. The table lists 1.5 million to 2 million distinct CDR3 sequences, 25% to 30% of them singletons. Material: blood. The receptors stem from a woman in her 30s in good health. The CDR3 runs from the conserved cysteine through the conserved F or W. A D gene is named only where the DNA matches it firmly. Only part of the rows carry a size: once, few, many, or a class if the clone is expanded.

D: TRBD1
J: TRBJ1-1
V: TRBV14
size: NA
DNA: TGTGCCAGCAGCCGGACAGGGCTTGGGGCTTTCTTT
CDR3: CASSRTGLGAFF

D: TRBD1
J: TRBJ2-3
V: TRBV24-1
size: once
DNA: TGTGCCACCAGTGATTCTACAGGGGGCACAGATACGCAGTATTTT
CDR3: CATSDSTGGTDTQYF

D: NA
J: TRBJ2-6
V: TRBV20-1
size: few
DNA: TGCAGTGCACCAGGGTTGAGAGGGGCCAACGTCCTGACTTTC
CDR3: CSAPGLRGANVLTF

D: NA
J: TRBJ1-4
V: TRBV12-3/TRBV12-4
size: few
DNA: TGTGCCAGCAGTTTGTGGACAGATAATGAAAAACTGTTTTTT
CDR3: CASSLWTDNEKLFF

D: NA
J: TRBJ2-5
V: TRBV29-1
size: many
DNA: TGCAGCGTTGAAGTTGACATCGAAGAGACCCAGTACTTC
CDR3: CSVEVDIEETQYF

D: TRBD1
J: TRBJ1-6
V: TRBV20-1
size: many
DNA: TGCAGTGCCATCGTTCGGACAGGGAATACGTCACCCCTCCACTTT
CDR3: CSAIVRTGNTSPLHF

D: NA
J: TRBJ2-7
V: TRBV9
size: many
DNA: TGTGCCAGCAGCTCGGGAGGGGGCGACGAGCAGTACTTC
CDR3: CASSSGGGDEQYF

D: TRBD1
J: TRBJ1-4
V: TRBV7-2
size: NA
DNA: TGTGCCAGCAGCTTAGAGGGGACAGGGAACGAAAAACTGTTTTTT
CDR3: CASSLEGTGNEKLFF

D: NA
J: TRBJ2-1
V: TRBV4-1
size: many
DNA: TGCGCCAGCAGCCAAGAAGTGCAGCTAGCCTACAATGAGCAGTTCTTC
CDR3: CASSQEVQLAYNEQFF

D: TRBD1
J: TRBJ1-2
V: TRBV6-5
size: NA
DNA: TGTGCCAGCAGTTTCCCCGGGACAGGGATGTACACCTTC
CDR3: CASSFPGTGMYTF

D: NA
J: TRBJ2-5
V: TRBV5-1
size: NA
DNA: TGCGCCGGCAGCTTATCGGGAGACCAAGAGACCCAGTACTTC
CDR3: CAGSLSGDQETQYF

D: TRBD1
J: TRBJ1-2
V: TRBV10-2
size: few
DNA: TGCGCCAGCAGTGAGGACAGGGGATCTGGCTACACCTTC
CDR3: CASSEDRGSGYTF

D: TRBD1
J: TRBJ2-3
V: TRBV20-1
size: NA
DNA: TGCAGTGCTCCGACTCGGACAGGGGCTACAGATACGCAGTATTTT
CDR3: CSAPTRTGATDTQYF

D: TRBD2
J: TRBJ2-7
V: TRBV12-3/TRBV12-4
size: NA
DNA: TGTGCCAGCACCGCGGGACTAGCTATCTACAATGAGCAGTACTTC
CDR3: CASTAGLAIYNEQYF

D: NA
J: TRBJ2-2
V: TRBV7-2
size: NA
DNA: NA
CDR3: CASGQALNTRELFF

D: NA
J: TRBJ2-7
V: TRBV5-1
size: NA
DNA: TGCGCCAGCAGCTTGGGGACAGACCGCACCTACGAGCAGTACTTC
CDR3: CASSLGTDRTYEQYF

D: TRBD2
J: TRBJ2-3
V: TRBV7-3
size: NA
DNA: TGTGCCAGTAGTAAAGGACTAGCGGGGGGGTCAGATACGCAGTATTTT
CDR3: CASSKGLAGGSDTQYF

D: NA
J: TRBJ2-3
V: TRBV20-1
size: few
DNA: TGCAGTGCTCCCCTTGACGGGGGAGCGGCAGATACGCAGTATTTT
CDR3: CSAPLDGGAADTQYF

D: NA
J: TRBJ2-1
V: TRBV29-1
size: many
DNA: TGCAGCGTTGAAATGGCGGAAAGCTCCTACAATGAGCAGTTCTTC
CDR3: CSVEMAESSYNEQFF

D: NA
J: TRBJ2-7
V: TRBV4-3
size: many
DNA: TGCGCCAGCAGCCAAGCTTCTGGTAGCACCTCCTACGAGCAGTACTTC
CDR3: CASSQASGSTSYEQYF

D: NA
J: TRBJ2-7
V: TRBV6-6
size: many
DNA: TGTGCCAGCAGTTACGCCGGGACACCCTACGAGCAGTACTTC
CDR3: CASSYAGTPYEQYF

D: NA
J: TRBJ2-1
V: TRBV12-3/TRBV12-4
size: many
DNA: TGTGCCAGCAGTTCAGGGTTAACGGCCAATGAGCAGTTCTTC
CDR3: CASSSGLTANEQFF

D: NA
J: TRBJ2-4
V: TRBV5-1
size: NA
DNA: TGCGCCAGCAGACCCGGACTAGAGGGGGTTCAGTACTTC
CDR3: CASRPGLEGVQYF

D: NA
J: TRBJ2-1
V: TRBV3-1
size: once
DNA: TGTGCCAGCAGCCGGCCATTCGAGACCCAGTTCTTC
CDR3: CASSRPFETQFF

D: TRBD1
J: TRBJ2-2
V: TRBV6-1
size: NA
DNA: TGTGCGGCCCAAGAGCCGGGACAGAGAACCGGGGAGCTGTTTTTT
CDR3: CAAQEPGQRTGELFF

D: TRBD2
J: TRBJ2-1
V: TRBV10-3
size: NA
DNA: TGTGCCACTCAAGCGGAGGGAGGGGCTGAGCAGTTCTTC
CDR3: CATQAEGGAEQFF

D: TRBD2
J: TRBJ2-5
V: TRBV2
size: many
DNA: TGTGCCAGCAGTCTACTAGCGCGCCATAAAGAGACCCAGTACTTC
CDR3: CASSLLARHKETQYF

D: NA
J: TRBJ1-2
V: TRBV5-4
size: many
DNA: TGTGCCAGCAGCTTACAGGAGACTGGCTACACCTTC
CDR3: CASSLQETGYTF

D: TRBD1
J: TRBJ1-2
V: TRBV20-1
size: NA
DNA: TGCAGTGCTACAGGGGGCGAGTATGGCTACACCTTC
CDR3: CSATGGEYGYTF